These T cell receptor beta chains were read from a single sample in a study of CD8 T cells in Susac syndrome. TCRdb ran MiXCR on the immunoSEQ multiplex PCR reads and lists one entry per CDR3 protein. The repertoire includes 150,000 to 190,000 distinct CDR3 sequences, roughly 95% of them detected once, and 0.16% sits in the top ten. Sequencing input: CD4+ T cells from PBMCs. The receptors here all came from a human donor with Susac syndrome. The CDR3 runs from the conserved cysteine through the conserved F or W. The order of the fields is clone size, V gene, J gene, CDR3 protein. Size is omitted from some rows. Given values are once, few, many or a class for expanded clones.

NA	TRBV5-1	TRBJ2-1	CASSLLGDYNEQFF
NA	TRBV24-1	TRBJ2-1	CATSAGTSGRNEQFF
NA	TRBV14	TRBJ1-1	CASSQASDRSFF
NA	TRBV2	TRBJ2-7	CASSAQGSYEQYF
NA	TRBV20-1	TRBJ2-7	CSAGTGQGEFYEQYF
NA	TRBV29-1	TRBJ2-1	CSSRNRNEQFF
NA	TRBV3-1	TRBJ1-6	CASSQGSSPGTPLHF
NA	TRBV4-2	TRBJ2-3	CASSQEASATDTQYF
NA	TRBV13	TRBJ2-7	CASRGGGSYEQYF
once	TRBV20-1	TRBJ2-1	CSARVSAGAGDEQFF
NA	TRBV20-1	TRBJ1-2	CSAEDRWGYGYTF
NA	TRBV7-2	TRBJ2-3	CASSVRSRGGTDTQYF
NA	TRBV12-3/TRBV12-4	TRBJ2-3	CASSLEDSTGDTQYF
NA	TRBV29-1	TRBJ2-1	CSVEPSRLGGEQFF
NA	TRBV20-1	TRBJ1-5	CSARDGDRGSAQPQHF
NA	TRBV9	TRBJ1-2	CASSARGADNYGYTF
NA	TRBV4-1	TRBJ1-6	CASSQRQESPLHF
NA	TRBV9	TRBJ1-1	CASSALGDTNTEAFF
NA	TRBV2	TRBJ1-1	CASSPSGRTNTEAFF
once	TRBV25-1	TRBJ2-7	CASSDLGSLTYEQYF
NA	TRBV6-6	TRBJ1-1	CASTEQGEAFF
few	TRBV7-8	TRBJ2-4	CASSPRQENIQYF
NA	TRBV29-1	TRBJ1-1	CSVRTALNTEAFF
NA	TRBV27	TRBJ2-5	CASSPGLGYWETQYF
NA	TRBV7-9	TRBJ2-5	CASSRGEGETQYF
NA	TRBV29-1	TRBJ1-3	CSVTLSGNTIYF
NA	TRBV27	TRBJ1-5	CASSPFAGQGYQPQHF
NA	TRBV5-1	TRBJ1-1	CASSPRELLAEAFF
once	TRBV4-3	TRBJ2-2	CASSQEMGVISGELFF
NA	TRBV29-1	TRBJ2-7	CSVGPHAGTGGEQYF
NA	TRBV12-3/TRBV12-4	TRBJ2-3	CASSFGAGTFTDTQYF
NA	TRBV29-1	TRBJ2-5	CSASPTHRGGTQYF
NA	TRBV12-3/TRBV12-4	TRBJ1-5	CASSPQGGHQPQHF
NA	TRBV4-2	TRBJ2-3	CASSHRQGPDTQYF
NA	TRBV18	TRBJ2-7	CASSPDSYEQYF
NA	TRBV20-1	TRBJ2-1	CSGFHGNEQFF
NA	TRBV9	TRBJ1-1	CASSVGGSSTNTEAFF
NA	TRBV5-1	TRBJ1-1	CASSDPDTEAFF
NA	TRBV9	TRBJ2-3	CASSVTPGLATDTQYF
NA	TRBV4-1	TRBJ2-6	CASSRSDGLTGSGANVLTF